These 26 T cell receptor beta chains were all obtained from the same sample, sequenced in a study of control samples from healthy donors and cancer patients. Method: immunoSEQ multiplex PCR; TCRdb's copy keeps in-frame clones and lacks some. The sample records about 35,000 clones, roughly nine tenths being singletons. The specimen was PBMCs. Receptor source: a woman aged 40 to 50 with lung cancer.

CDR3 sequence reads: CASSLQGHTEAFF. CDR3 DNA: TGTGCCAGCAGTTTACAGGGACACACTGAAGCTTTCTTT. The rearrangement joins TRBV28 to TRBJ1-1; possibly TRBD1 for D (5 bases). The length of the CDR3 is 13 residues. From germline, CDR1 is MDHEN and CDR2 SYDVKM. V was pared by 2 bases and J by 3 bases, with 7 bases between.

DNA of the CDR3: TGTGCCAGCAGTGAATTGGGTGCTTCCTATGGCTACACCTTC. The encoded protein is CASSELGASYGYTF. This chain links TRBV2 with TRBJ1-2; D unresolved. The V and J ends lost 2 bases and 4 bases respectively, with 11 bases between them. The CDR3 has 14 amino acids. Germline values: CDR1 SNHLY, CDR2 FYNNEI.

The chain's CDR3 is CASSLEPPNGYTF. The CDR3 DNA sequence: TGTGCCAGCAGCTTAGAACCGCCGAATGGCTACACCTTC. This chain connects TRBV7-9 to TRBJ1-2; the D is unclear. V shed 1 base and J shed 6 bases, with 9 bases lying between them. Germline CDR1 reads SEHNR; CDR2 reads FQNEAQ (reference sequence). The CDR3 extends over 13 amino acids. The variable domain in full, completed from reference TRBV7-9 and TRBJ1-2, reads DTGVSQNPRHKITKRGQNVTFRCDPISEHNRLYWYRQTLGQGPEFLTYFQNEAQLEKSRLLSDRFSAERPKGSFSTLEIQRTEQGDSAMYLCASSLEPPNGYTFGSGTRLTVV.

This sequence joins TRBV6-1 and TRBJ2-7; D is uncertain. The V gene lost 1 base and the J gene lost 5 bases, with 6 bases spanning the gap. CDR1 is MNHNS and CDR2 is SASEGT in the germline V gene. The CDR3 contains 12 residues. As DNA, the CDR3 is TGTGCCAGCAGTGAAGTGGGTCACGAGCAGTACTTC. This codes for CASSEVGHEQYF.

The chain links TRBV5-5 to TRBJ2-5; 12 nucleotides match TRBD2. V dropped 0 bases and J dropped 4; count of bases not matched to a gene: 4. Looked up from germline, CDR1 is SGHKS and CDR2 is YYEKEE (reference sequence). The CDR3 runs to 16 residues. The CDR3 sequence is CASSLDLAGGRETQYF. The CDR3 DNA reads TGTGCCAGCAGCTTGGATCTAGCGGGGGGGCGAGAGACCCAGTACTTC.

In this sample, this clone turned up a few times. The rearrangement joins TRBV25-1 to TRBJ1-2, with no clear D. The CDR3 contains 13 residues. Trimming took 2 bases from V and 6 from J, leaving 10 bases between them. Germline V gene data show CDR1 as MGHDK and CDR2 as SYGVNS. The CDR3, as DNA: TGTGCCAGCAGTGAACTTGAGAAGGATGGCTACACCTTC. Translated: CASSELEKDGYTF.

The genes are TRBV9 and TRBJ2-1; 7 bases are a match to TRBD2. The CDR3 is 15 amino acids. V lost 0 bases and J lost 8; bases outside the gene matches: 8. Germline loops: CDR1 SGDLS, CDR2 YYNGEE. The CDR3 DNA reads TGTGCCAGCAGCGTAGCGGGACTACCCTTTGATGAGCAGTTCTTC. Encoded protein: CASSVAGLPFDEQFF.

This sequence joins TRBV12-5 and TRBJ2-3; 7 positions match TRBD2. V was clipped by 4 bases and J by 11 bases; unmatched bases: 3. The CDR3 sequence is 11 residues long. CDR1 is LGHNT and CDR2 is FRNRAP in the germline V gene. CDR3 sequence (DNA): TGTGCTAGTGGTTCCGGACTAGAGCAGTATTTT. Amino acid sequence: CASGSGLEQYF.

This chain links TRBV4-3 with TRBJ1-1; perhaps TRBD1 as D (5 bases). Germline V gene data show CDR1 as LGHNA and CDR2 as YSLEER. The CDR3 extends over 15 amino acids. V lost 0 bases and J 12 bases, leaving 20 bases between the germline ends. The CDR3 nucleotides are TGCGCCAGCAGCCAAGATTCGGTGACAGCTTTAACGACTTTCTTT. Residues: CASSQDSVTALTTFF.

This sequence joins TRBV6-5 and TRBJ2-7; D perhaps matches TRBD1 (6 bases). The CDR3 spans 15 residues. V gave up 2 bases and J gave up 2 bases, with 13 bases separating them. Germline CDR1 and CDR2: MNHEY and SVGAGI. The CDR3 sequence is CASSYTDSSPYEQYF. The CDR3 nucleotides read TGTGCCAGCAGTTACACGGACAGCTCCCCCTACGAGCAGTACTTC.

The genes are TRBV2 and TRBJ2-5; D is undetermined. The V end was cut by 5 bases, the J end by 1 base, with 11 bases between. Germline loops: CDR1 SNHLY, CDR2 FYNNEI. The CDR3 consists of 14 residues. CDR3 coding DNA: TGTGCCAGCAGTCCGGCCGGCAGCCAAGAGACCCAGTACTTC. Its translation is CASSPAGSQETQYF.

The chain is built from TRBV25-1 and TRBJ1-4; D is unclear. Trimming pared 4 bases from V and 5 bases from J, leaving 11 bases between. The CDR3 runs 14 residues. Germline loops: CDR1 MGHDK, CDR2 SYGVNS. The CDR3 nucleotides are TGTGCCAGCAGTGTAACGGGCCACAATGAAAAACTGTTTTTT. Its translation is CASSVTGHNEKLFF.

The DNA of the CDR3 is TGTGCCAGCAGCCCCCATGCCGACTCCACTGAAGCTTTCTTT. Amino acid sequence: CASSPHADSTEAFF. The chain uses TRBV7-2 and TRBJ1-1; D gene uncertain. The V end was cut by 5 bases, the J end by 4 bases, with 14 bases between. This CDR3 spans 14 amino acids. The germline V gene encodes CDR1 SGHTA and CDR2 FQGNSA.

This chain uses TRBV4-2 with TRBJ1-1; the match to TRBD1 covers 12 bases. Germline CDR1 reads LGHNA; CDR2 reads YNFKEQ. The CDR3 extends over 16 amino acids. V trimming: 4 bases; J trimming: 11 bases; junction bases outside the gene matches: 14. The CDR3 spells CASSPRRGTGGAGAFF. The CDR3 nucleotides are TGTGCCAGCAGCCCCAGACGAGGGACAGGGGGCGCGGGGGCTTTCTTT.

The chain uses TRBV7-6 and TRBJ1-1; D possibly corresponds to TRBD1 (5 bases). Germline CDR1 and CDR2: SGHVS and FNYEAQ. The V end lost 1 base, the J end lost 5 bases, and 11 bases lay between the germline ends. This CDR3 comprises 14 residues. The DNA for the CDR3 is TGTGCCAGCAGCTTAGAAGCAGGGAGGACTGAAGCTTTCTTT. It yields the protein CASSLEAGRTEAFF.

This clone was counted between two and nine times. The chain joins TRBV5-1 to TRBJ1-1; the D is unclear. CDR1 is SGHRS, CDR2 YFSETQ, per germline. Trimming took 2 bases from V and 1 from J, leaving 12 bases between them. CDR3 length equals 15 residues. The CDR3 nucleotides are TGCGCCAGCAGCTTTCAGGACCCAAGGAACACTGAAGCTTTCTTT. Translation gives CASSFQDPRNTEAFF.

V is TRBV9 and J is TRBJ2-5; 7 positions match TRBD1. The trim removed 0 bases at V and 0 bases at J, leaving 5 bases unmatched. Germline V gives CDR1 SGDLS, CDR2 YYNGEE. This CDR3 contains 16 residues. This CDR3 reads CASSVGGQLYQETQYF. The CDR3 bases are TGTGCCAGCAGCGTAGGGGGACAGCTCTACCAAGAGACCCAGTACTTC.

This clone was counted a single time. The chain links TRBV4-3 to TRBJ2-1, with 9 positions matching TRBD1. From germline, CDR1 is LGHNA and CDR2 YSLEER. Trimming cost V 0 bases and J 7 bases; bases outside gene matches: 13. The CDR3 spans 18 residues. The chain's CDR3 is CASSQEVAGTGSGNEQFF. In nucleotides, the CDR3 is TGCGCCAGCAGCCAAGAGGTTGCAGGGACAGGGTCAGGAAATGAGCAGTTCTTC.

This clone was observed a single time. The chain combines TRBV2 with TRBJ2-7, with D tentatively TRBD1 (5 bases). CDR1 and CDR2 (germline): SNHLY, FYNNEI. The CDR3 runs to 14 residues. V lost 7 bases and J lost 1, with 14 bases in between. CDR3 coding DNA: TGTGCCAGCACTCCAGGGATTGGGTCCTACGAGCAGTACTTC. It codes for CASTPGIGSYEQYF.

The V call is TRBV18, the J call TRBJ1-1, with TRBD1 as a possible D gene (5 bases). Trimming removed 3 bases at V and 0 bases at J, with 8 bases between. Germline CDR1 reads KGHSH; CDR2 reads LQKENI. The CDR3 runs 14 residues. CDR3 bases: TGTGCCAGCTCACCCTCGGGGCTGAACACTGAAGCTTTCTTT. It translates to CASSPSGLNTEAFF.

V and J are TRBV7-8 and TRBJ2-3; TRBD2 matches at 9 bases. The trim removed 5 bases at V and 3 bases at J, leaving 15 bases unmatched. Germline values: CDR1 SGHVS, CDR2 FQNEAQ. This CDR3 is built from 18 residues. The CDR3 loop reads CASSPRVVRGGPTDTQYF. In DNA, the CDR3 is TGTGCCAGCAGCCCCCGGGTGGTGCGGGGGGGACCAACAGATACGCAGTATTTT.

The chain uses TRBV4-1 and TRBJ2-1; a weak D match, TRBD1 (6 bases). Per germline, CDR1 MGHRA and CDR2 YSYEKL. This CDR3 has 16 residues. Between the trimmed V and J ends, which lost 0 bases and 6 bases, there was a span of 15 bases. CDR3 coding DNA: TGCGCCAGCAGCCAAGAGGGGACATGGAGGTCCAATGAGCAGTTCTTC. Translated: CASSQEGTWRSNEQFF.

The J gene is TRBJ1-2, the V gene TRBV5-1, with a weak D call TRBD1 (5 bases). CDR1 SGHRS and CDR2 YFSETQ come from the germline V gene. V lost 4 bases and J 6 bases, leaving 16 bases between the germline ends. CDR3 length equals 14 residues. The CDR3 sequence is CASSKGREGDGYTF. CDR3 coding DNA: TGCGCCAGCAGCAAGGGACGGGAGGGTGATGGCTACACCTTC.

The chain recombines TRBV5-1 with TRBJ2-5, with 7 bases that match TRBD2. The germline gives CDR1 SGHRS, CDR2 YFSETQ. The length of the CDR3 is 15 residues. V lost 1 base to trimming and J lost 0 bases; unmatched junction nucleotides: 3. The CDR3 protein is CASSLYGGDQETQYF. In nucleotides, the CDR3 is TGCGCCAGCAGCTTGTATGGGGGGGACCAAGAGACCCAGTACTTC.

The chain links TRBV28 to TRBJ1-4; D is undetermined. Germline assignment: CDR1 MDHEN and CDR2 SYDVKM. CDR3 length equals 15 residues. Trimming left V 6 bases short and J 5 bases short, with 16 bases between. The CDR3 bases are TGTGCCAGCAGCCTTACCCAGGCCTCGAATGAAAAACTGTTTTTT. This encodes CASSLTQASNEKLFF.

As regards this clone: A read error may account for a junction end that differs from germline. Other nucleotide sequences from this sample produce the same CDR3. This chain links TRBV5-6 with TRBJ1-5; unclear D gene. Germline loops: CDR1 SGHDT, CDR2 YYEEEE. The CDR3 is 15 residues long. In DNA, the CDR3 is TGTGCCAGCAGCTCTTTGACGGCGGGAGATCAGCCCCAACATTTT. Amino acids: CASSSLTAGDQPQHF.